Presented here are 28 T cell receptor beta chains from one specimen sequenced in a study of blood T cell repertoires in COVID-19. This table comes from immunoSEQ multiplex PCR, and its TCRdb copy is limited to in-frame clones, with some not included. The sample lists approximately 77,000 clones, 80% to 90% occurring once. Sequencing was done on a sample of peripheral blood. The receptors stem from a woman aged 55 to 70 with acute or convalescent COVID-19.

This chain uses TRBV18 with TRBJ2-5; D ambiguous. This CDR3 comprises 15 residues. V was clipped by 3 bases and J by 1 base, with 12 bases between them. Germline V gives CDR1 KGHSH, CDR2 LQKENI. CDR3 sequence: CASSPTALLQETQYF. In nucleotides, the CDR3 is TGTGCCAGCTCACCTACAGCTCTGCTCCAAGAGACCCAGTACTTC.

The rearrangement joins TRBV28 to TRBJ1-4; D is uncertain. Germline CDR1 MDHEN, CDR2 SYDVKM. The CDR3 runs to 15 residues. V was pared by 3 bases and J by 5 bases, with 13 bases between. Here the CDR3 reads CASSFTDLGNEKLFF. The DNA for the CDR3 is TGTGCCAGCAGTTTCACGGACTTAGGGAATGAAAAACTGTTTTTT. Filled out from reference TRBV28 and TRBJ1-4, the complete variable domain reads DVKVTQSSRYLVKRTGEKVFLECVQDMDHENMFWYRQDPGLGLRLIYFSYDVKMKEKGDIPEGYSVSREKKERFSLILESASTNQTSMYLCASSFTDLGNEKLFFGSGTQLSVL.

The V and J genes are TRBV9 and TRBJ1-2, with 9 positions matching TRBD1. The CDR3 runs 17 residues. Germline V lookup: CDR1 SGDLS, CDR2 YYNGEE. Germline trimming cut 5 bases from V and 8 bases from J; bases unmatched to any gene: 19. Here the CDR3 DNA reads TGTGCCAGCAGTCGCCGGGACAGGGCACGCGAGATGGAGGGCTACACCTTC. As protein: CASSRRDRAREMEGYTF.

The chain joins TRBV5-1 to TRBJ2-3; D not certain. V was cut by 2 bases and J by 0 bases, with 16 bases left in between. This CDR3 region has 17 residues. The germline gives CDR1 SGHRS, CDR2 YFSETQ. The CDR3 protein is CASSLRSLSSSTDTQYF. Written as DNA, the CDR3 is TGCGCCAGCAGCTTAAGGTCCCTATCTAGTAGCACAGATACGCAGTATTTT.

V usage is TRBV30 and J usage is TRBJ2-5, with 7 bases aligning to TRBD2. The CDR3 has 14 residues. Germline V gene lookup returns CDR1 GTSNPN and CDR2 SVGIG (reference sequence). V was clipped by 3 bases and J by 4 bases; unmatched bases: 8. In nucleotides, the CDR3 is TGTGCCTGGAGGGGGGAGGGGAGAGGAGAGACCCAGTACTTC. Translation gives CAWRGEGRGETQYF.

The chain carries TRBV9 and TRBJ1-4; 8 bases are shared with TRBD1. Unmatched junction bases numbered 3, after V lost 3 bases and J lost 5 bases. Germline assignment: CDR1 SGDLS and CDR2 YYNGEE. The CDR3 sequence is 14 residues long. CDR3 in amino acids: CASSEDRVNEKLFF. The DNA of the CDR3 is TGTGCCAGCAGCGAGGACAGGGTAAATGAAAAACTGTTTTTT. Variable domain in full (rest from reference TRBV9 and TRBJ1-4): DSGVTQTPKHLITATGQRVTLRCSPRSGDLSVYWYQQSLDQGLQFLIQYYNGEERAKGNILERFSAQQFPDLHSELNLSSLELGDSALYFCASSEDRVNEKLFFGSGTQLSVL.

V usage is TRBV5-1 and J usage is TRBJ2-5, with TRBD2 identical over 9 bases. Per germline, CDR1 SGHRS and CDR2 YFSETQ. The CDR3 is 15 amino acids. With 4 bases clipped from V and 4 bases from J, the junction kept 8 bases outside the gene matches. CDR3: CASSQAGGVGETQYF. The CDR3 nucleotides read TGCGCCAGCAGCCAAGCGGGGGGAGTTGGAGAGACCCAGTACTTC.

This clone was seen a single time. V gene TRBV5-5 combines with J gene TRBJ1-4; D is uncertain. CDR3 size: 15 residues. Germline values: CDR1 SGHKS, CDR2 YYEKEE (reference sequence). Between the trimmed V and J ends, which lost 3 bases and 2 bases, there was a span of 11 bases. The CDR3 here is CASSSHGQTNEKLFF. CDR3 bases: TGTGCCAGCAGCTCACATGGGCAGACTAATGAAAAACTGTTTTTT.

This sequence joins TRBV7-9 and TRBJ2-7; 7 bases match TRBD2. CDR1 and CDR2 (germline): SEHNR, FQNEAQ (reference sequence). V dropped 5 bases and J dropped 0; count of bases not matched to a gene: 10. The CDR3 totals 16 residues. This chain's CDR3 is CASSPIRGGSSYEQYF. The DNA for the CDR3 is TGTGCCAGCAGCCCTATCCGGGGAGGGAGCTCCTACGAGCAGTACTTC.

The J gene is TRBJ2-7, the V gene TRBV19, with 9 bases identical to TRBD1. The CDR3 spans 13 residues. In germline, CDR1 is LNHDA, CDR2 SQIVND (reference sequence). The CDR3 DNA follows: TGTGCAAGTCAGGGACAGGGCTCCTACGAGCAGTACTTC. Translation: CASQGQGSYEQYF. The complete variable domain, with remaining parts taken from reference TRBV19 and TRBJ2-7, reads DGGITQSPKYLFRKEGQNVTLSCEQNLNHDAMYWYRQDPGQGLRLIYYSQIVNDFQKGDIAEGYSVSREKKESFPLTVTSAQKNPTAFYLCASQGQGSYEQYFGPGTRLTVT.

The chain is built from TRBV15 and TRBJ1-5; maybe TRBD1 (6 bases). Trimming left V 2 bases short and J 6 bases short, with 11 bases between. From germline, CDR1 is LNHNV and CDR2 YYDKDF (reference sequence). The CDR3 covers 14 residues. CDR3 DNA sequence: TGTGCCACCAGCAGAACAGGGTACGGTCAGCCCCAGCATTTT. It is translated as CATSRTGYGQPQHF.

The chain recombines TRBV27 with TRBJ1-1; D is unclear. V was trimmed by 7 bases and J by 1 base, leaving 10 bases between them. The CDR3 is 13 residues long. CDR1 is MNHEY and CDR2 is SMNVEV in the germline V gene (reference sequence). As DNA, the CDR3 is TGTGCCAGCATGAGGGAGGGGAACACTGAAGCTTTCTTT. Translating it yields CASMREGNTEAFF.

The chain carries TRBV24-1 and TRBJ2-3; D is uncertain. The CDR3 covers 15 residues. V was cut by 4 bases and J by 2 bases, with 12 bases left in between. The V gene's germline CDR1 is KGHDR and CDR2 SFDVKD. The chain's CDR3 is CATSDPTRITDTQYF. CDR3 nucleotides: TGTGCCACCAGTGACCCGACAAGGATCACAGATACGCAGTATTTT.

The CDR3 DNA reads TGTGCCAGTGGACCAAGGGGGGGGGACTCTTCGTCCTATGGCTACACCTTC. Protein sequence: CASGPRGGDSSSYGYTF. The V call is TRBV19, the J call TRBJ1-2; the D gene is possibly TRBD1 (6 bases). V gave up 8 bases and J gave up 4 bases, with 26 bases separating them. Germline-derived CDR1 and CDR2 are LNHDA and SQIVND (reference sequence). The CDR3 sequence is 17 residues long.

CDR3 in DNA: TGCAGCGTCCTGACGGAGAGCTCCTACGAGCAGTACTTC. This translates into CSVLTESSYEQYF. The chain combines TRBV29-1 with TRBJ2-7; D ambiguous. Germline V lookup: CDR1 SQVTM, CDR2 ANQGSEA. Trimming took off 6 bases at V and 0 bases at J, with 12 bases between the two ends. This CDR3 comprises 13 residues.

The chain links TRBV19 to TRBJ1-2; TRBD1 matches 11 bases. The CDR3 is 13 residues long. Looked up from germline, CDR1 is LNHDA and CDR2 is SQIVND (reference sequence). Trimming at V came to 6 bases and at J to 7 bases, leaving 4 bases not matched to a gene. CDR3 loop: CASRGQGAPGYTF. CDR3 coding DNA: TGTGCCAGTAGAGGACAGGGGGCGCCTGGCTACACCTTC.

The gene calls are TRBV6-1 and TRBJ2-5; possible D gene TRBD2, 6 bases. The CDR3 has 14 amino acids. Germline assignment: CDR1 MNHNS and CDR2 SASEGT. Trimming took 3 bases from V and 4 from J, leaving 12 bases between them. CDR3: CASSEATSRETQYF. In DNA, the CDR3 is TGTGCCAGCAGTGAGGCTACTAGCCGAGAGACCCAGTACTTC.

The chain is built from TRBV6-5 and TRBJ2-1; weak D call: TRBD1 (6 bases). V was pared by 5 bases and J by 10 bases, with 12 bases between. This CDR3 has 12 amino acids. Germline CDR1 is MNHEY and CDR2 is SVGAGI. In nucleotides, the CDR3 is TGTGCCAGCAGTCAACCCAGGGGCGAGCAGTTCTTC. It yields the protein CASSQPRGEQFF.

The chain carries TRBV18 and TRBJ2-1, with 7 bases lining up with TRBD2. Germline V gene sequence: CDR1 KGHSH, CDR2 LQKENI. J gave up 2 bases and V 2 bases, and 0 bases lay outside the gene matches. This CDR3 spans 14 amino acids. DNA of the CDR3: TGTGCCAGCTCACCAGGGACTACCTACAATGAGCAGTTCTTC. It codes for CASSPGTTYNEQFF.

V and J are TRBV7-8 and TRBJ1-4, with 8 bases fitting TRBD1. CDR1 and CDR2 (germline): SGHVS, FQNEAQ. V dropped 0 bases and J dropped 8; count of bases not matched to a gene: 8. The CDR3 is 16 amino acids. In DNA, the CDR3 is TGTGCCAGCAGCTTAGCCCCACAGGGGGTGGAGGAAAAACTGTTTTTT. Translated, it gives CASSLAPQGVEEKLFF. Full variable domain (remainder filled in from reference TRBV7-8 and TRBJ1-4): GAGVSQSPRYKVAKRGQDVALRCDPISGHVSLFWYQQALGQGPEFLTYFQNEAQLDKSGLPSDRFFAERPEGSVSTLKIQRTQQEDSAVYLCASSLAPQGVEEKLFFGSGTQLSVL.

This clone came up once. The chain couples TRBV6-9 to TRBJ2-1; 11 nucleotides agree with TRBD2. CDR1 and CDR2 from the germline V gene are MNHGY and SVAAGI. The CDR3 loop spans 16 amino acids. Trimming at V came to 4 bases and at J to 5 bases, leaving 7 bases not matched to a gene. For the CDR3, the DNA is TGTGCCAGCAGTTTTCGACTAGCGGGGAACAACAATGAGCAGTTCTTC. Encoded protein: CASSFRLAGNNNEQFF.

This clone occurred once. This chain joins TRBV29-1 and TRBJ2-5; 8 bases match TRBD1. In germline, CDR1 is SQVTM, CDR2 ANQGSEA. The ends lost 6 bases at V and 1 base at J; junction bases unmatched: 4. This CDR3 contains 13 residues. This chain's CDR3 is CSVSGQGQETQYF. Here the CDR3 DNA reads TGCAGCGTCTCCGGACAGGGCCAAGAGACCCAGTACTTC.

The sample holds one count of this clone. The chain joins TRBV19 to TRBJ1-6, with D possibly being TRBD1 (6 bases). The CDR3 is 13 amino acids. The germline CDR1 and CDR2 sequences are LNHDA and SQIVND (reference sequence). The V end was cut by 9 bases, the J end by 1 base, with 7 bases between. The DNA of the CDR3 is TGTGCCAGCCAGGGGTCCTATAATTCACCCCTCCACTTT. As protein: CASQGSYNSPLHF.

The chain uses TRBV30 and TRBJ2-7; 7 bases match TRBD1. The CDR3 extends over 14 amino acids. V lost 2 bases, J lost 4 bases, and 8 bases stayed unmatched. Germline CDR1 and CDR2: GTSNPN and SVGIG (reference sequence). CDR3 nucleotides: TGTGCCTGGAGTCCCCAGACAGGGTATTACGAGCAGTACGTC. Translated, it gives CAWSPQTGYYEQYV.

The V and J genes are TRBV28 and TRBJ1-5, with TRBD1 matching over 12 bases. J lost 2 bases, V lost 6 bases, and 14 bases had no gene match. CDR3 length equals 19 residues. Germline lookup yields CDR1 MDHEN and CDR2 SYDVKM. The CDR3 loop reads CASSSLSGTGGMGNQPQHF. The CDR3 bases are TGTGCCAGCAGCTCCCTATCGGGGACAGGGGGCATGGGCAATCAGCCCCAGCATTTT.

The V gene is TRBV3-1 (or the pseudogene TRBV3-2), the J gene TRBJ2-2; 15 positions match TRBD2. Germline V gene data show CDR1 as LGHDT and CDR2 as YNNKEL (reference sequence). This CDR3 contains 18 residues. V shed 5 bases and J 0 bases; nucleotides not matched to a gene: 4. For the CDR3, the DNA is TGTGCCAGCAGCAAGAGGACTAGCGGGGGGGCGAACACCGGGGAGCTGTTTTTT. The encoded protein is CASSKRTSGGANTGELFF.

This clone was seen a handful of times. The gene calls are TRBV7-2 and TRBJ1-3; TRBD1 matches at 10 bases. J gave up 2 bases and V 3 bases, and 1 base lay outside the gene matches. Germline assignment: CDR1 SGHTA and CDR2 FQGNSA. The length of the CDR3 is 15 residues. CDR3: CASSFGQGAGNTIYF. As DNA, the CDR3 is TGTGCCAGCAGCTTCGGACAGGGGGCTGGAAACACCATATATTTT.

The CDR3 DNA reads as TGTGCCAGCAGTTTTGGCGGATACTACGAGCAGTACGTC. Encoded protein: CASSFGGYYEQYV. The chain uses TRBV12-3 or TRBV12-4 and TRBJ2-7; no definite D call. The CDR3 contains 13 residues. V lost 3 bases to trimming and J lost 3 bases, with 9 bases between them.